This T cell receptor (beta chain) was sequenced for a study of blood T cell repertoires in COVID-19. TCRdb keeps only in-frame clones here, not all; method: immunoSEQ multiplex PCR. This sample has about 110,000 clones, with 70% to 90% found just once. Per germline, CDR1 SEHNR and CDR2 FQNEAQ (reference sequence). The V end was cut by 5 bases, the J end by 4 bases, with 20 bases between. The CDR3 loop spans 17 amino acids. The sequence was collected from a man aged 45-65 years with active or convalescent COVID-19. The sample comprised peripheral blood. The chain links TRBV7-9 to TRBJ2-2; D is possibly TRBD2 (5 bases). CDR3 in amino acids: CASSPLASHLGTGELFF. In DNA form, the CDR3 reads TGTGCCAGCAGCCCGTTGGCTAGCCACCTGGGCACCGGGGAGCTGTTTTTT. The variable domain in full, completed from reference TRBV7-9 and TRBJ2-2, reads DTGVSQNPRHKITKRGQNVTFRCDPISEHNRLYWYRQTLGQGPEFLTYFQNEAQLEKSRLLSDRFSAERPKGSFSTLEIQRTEQGDSAMYLCASSPLASHLGTGELFFGEGSRLTVL.